This passage covers 28 T cell receptor beta chains from one sample sequenced in a study of persistence of HIV-infected CD4 T cells. This was the immunoSEQ version 4 assay in survey mode. The table came from immunoSEQ multiplex PCR; TCRdb's copy has only in-frame clones and leaves some out. Altogether about 40,000 clones are present, under 90% being singletons, with the ten largest covering around 5.4%. The antigens of these receptors remain unknown. Cells were stimulated with overlapping HIV-1 Gag 15-mer peptides. CD40L-negative CD69-negative CD45RO-high memory CD4+ T cells were sorted as populations depleted of antigen-responding cells. Material: cultured CD4+ T cells from PBMCs, obtained from a patient who received antiretroviral therapy. The receptor source for this set is an adult with HIV. The donor label of this sample is uncertain.

V usage is TRBV7-9 and J usage is TRBJ2-7; D possibly corresponds to TRBD1 (5 bases). CDR1 SEHNR and CDR2 FQNEAQ come from the germline V gene (reference sequence). V was pared by 0 bases and J by 6 bases, with 9 bases between. This CDR3 contains 13 residues. CDR3 DNA sequence: TGTGCCAGCAGCTTAGCGCAGGGTCGCGAGCAGTACTTC. Translating it yields CASSLAQGREQYF.

The sample holds a few counts of this clone. The CDR3: CAAIGGGSNQPQHF. CDR3 bases: TGTGCCGCCATCGGGGGAGGTAGCAATCAGCCCCAGCATTTT. The gene calls are TRBV10-3 and TRBJ1-5; D possibly corresponds to TRBD1 (5 bases). V lost 11 bases, J lost 0 bases, and 14 bases lay in between. Per germline, CDR1 ENHRY and CDR2 SYGVKD. The CDR3 totals 14 residues.

V is TRBV3-1 (or the pseudogene TRBV3-2) and J is TRBJ2-3; D is unresolved. V was cut by 1 base and J by 2 bases, with 10 bases left in between. This CDR3 is 15 amino acids long. Germline-derived CDR1 and CDR2 are LGHDT and YNNKEL (reference sequence). CDR3 region: CASSQGRVITDTQYF. The CDR3 DNA is TGTGCCAGCAGCCAAGGTCGGGTAATCACAGATACGCAGTATTTT.

This clone appeared a single time. The chain carries TRBV18 and TRBJ2-7; 7 bases agree with TRBD2. J lost 4 bases, V lost 3 bases, and 6 bases had no gene match. Germline V gene sequence: CDR1 KGHSH, CDR2 LQKENI. CDR3 length: 14 amino acids. Here the CDR3 DNA reads TGTGCCAGCTCACCGGGCGGGGGAGTGTACGAGCAGTACTTC. Translation gives CASSPGGGVYEQYF.

The chain links TRBV3-1 (or the pseudogene TRBV3-2) to TRBJ2-7; no definite D call. The CDR3 loop spans 16 amino acids. V shed 0 bases and J shed 1 base, with 13 bases lying between them. In germline, CDR1 is LGHDT, CDR2 YNNKEL (reference sequence). The CDR3 region is CASSQEPFSPSYEQYF. The CDR3 bases are TGTGCCAGCAGCCAAGAACCGTTTTCGCCGTCCTACGAGCAGTACTTC.

DNA for the CDR3: TGTGCCAGCAGCTTGGTAACGGCGAATCAGCCCCAGCATTTT. It codes for CASSLVTANQPQHF. V and J are TRBV5-6 and TRBJ1-5, with no clear D. The CDR3 runs 14 residues. The V gene lost 0 bases and the J gene lost 4 bases, with 8 bases spanning the gap. The germline V gene has CDR1 SGHDT and CDR2 YYEEEE.

The rearrangement links TRBV27 to TRBJ2-2; tentatively, D is TRBD2 (5 bases). Trimming cost V 3 bases and J 1 base, with 9 bases left between them. The CDR3 extends over 15 amino acids. The V gene's germline CDR1 is MNHEY and CDR2 SMNVEV (reference sequence). The CDR3 sequence is CASSLWGVNTGELFF. The DNA of the CDR3 is TGTGCCAGCAGTTTGTGGGGAGTGAACACCGGGGAGCTGTTTTTT.

The rearrangement uses TRBV19 and TRBJ1-1; perhaps TRBD1 as D (5 bases). With 3 bases removed from V and 5 bases from J, the gap between germline ends came to 22 bases. The CDR3 sequence is 17 residues long. The germline V gene encodes CDR1 LNHDA and CDR2 SQIVND (reference sequence). The CDR3 loop is CASSISPGKIGGTEAFF. The CDR3, as DNA: TGTGCCAGTAGTATCAGCCCCGGCAAAATTGGGGGGACTGAAGCTTTCTTT.

The V and J genes are TRBV7-2 and TRBJ2-5; 8 bases agree with TRBD2. Losses at the gene ends were 2 bases for V and 2 bases for J; bases not matched to a gene: 4. The CDR3 totals 15 residues. The germline V gene has CDR1 SGHTA and CDR2 FQGNSA. The CDR3 nucleotides read TGTGCCAGCAGCTTAATCGGCGGGAGGCAAGAGACCCAGTACTTC. Amino acids: CASSLIGGRQETQYF.

The CDR3 reads CASSQTGGDYEQYF. The CDR3 coding sequence is TGTGCCAGCTCGCAGACAGGGGGCGACTACGAGCAGTACTTC. The chain joins TRBV18 to TRBJ2-7; TRBD1 matches at 10 bases. The germline V gene encodes CDR1 KGHSH and CDR2 LQKENI. CDR3 size: 14 residues. J lost 3 bases, V lost 6 bases, and 5 bases had no gene match.

This chain uses TRBV19 with TRBJ2-2; D may be TRBD1 or TRBD2 (6 bases each). Trimming pared 6 bases from V and 2 bases from J, leaving 25 bases between. Germline V gene data show CDR1 as LNHDA and CDR2 as SQIVND (reference sequence). The CDR3 has 19 residues. CDR3 in DNA: TGTGCCAGTAGCCCACGCGGGATTCCCGGGACACCAAACACCGGGGAGCTGTTTTTT. Its protein is CASSPRGIPGTPNTGELFF. Full variable domain (remainder filled in from reference TRBV19 and TRBJ2-2): DGGITQSPKYLFRKEGQNVTLSCEQNLNHDAMYWYRQDPGQGLRLIYYSQIVNDFQKGDIAEGYSVSREKKESFPLTVTSAQKNPTAFYLCASSPRGIPGTPNTGELFFGEGSRLTVL.

The DNA of the CDR3 is TGCAGTGCTAGTCCTAGCGGGGGGTTCTCCTACAATGAGCAGTTCTTC. Its translation: CSASPSGGFSYNEQFF. The chain employs TRBV20-1 and TRBJ2-1, with TRBD2 matching 11 bases. The junction had 4 bases not matched to a gene; V was cut back by 3 bases and J by 0 bases. CDR1 is DFQATT and CDR2 is SNEGSKA in the germline V gene (reference sequence). The CDR3 is 16 amino acids.

The rearrangement links TRBV2 to TRBJ2-1; 7 nucleotides align to TRBD1. The J segment lost 8 bases and the V segment lost 2 bases, leaving 9 bases of the junction unmatched. Looked up from germline, CDR1 is SNHLY and CDR2 is FYNNEI. The CDR3 spans 15 residues. The CDR3 loop reads CASSESLDRQYEQFF. The DNA for the CDR3 is TGTGCCAGCAGTGAAAGCCTGGACAGGCAGTATGAGCAGTTCTTC.

The CDR3 is CASSQIDRRATGKNNEQFF. CDR3 DNA: TGTGCCAGCAGTCAGATAGACCGCAGGGCTACTGGAAAGAACAATGAGCAGTTCTTC. The chain recombines TRBV6-2 or TRBV6-3 with TRBJ2-1, with D maybe TRBD1 (5 bases). Trimming left V 5 bases short and J 5 bases short, with 28 bases between. CDR1 MNHEY and CDR2 SVGEGT come from the germline V gene. This CDR3 is built from 19 residues.

The V call is TRBV18, the J call TRBJ1-5; D call uncertain. Germline lookup yields CDR1 KGHSH and CDR2 LQKENI. V dropped 6 bases and J dropped 2 bases, with 17 bases sitting between them. The CDR3 length is 16 residues. The CDR3 spells CASSPRRPEGNQPQHF. The CDR3 DNA reads as TGTGCCAGCTCCCCGAGAAGGCCCGAAGGCAATCAGCCCCAGCATTTT.

Note on this clone: The sample carries other DNA sequences with the same CDR3. The V gene is TRBV9, the J gene TRBJ2-3, with unresolved D. Trimming shortened V by 1 base and J by 4 bases, and 10 bases separated the two germline ends. The CDR3 has 14 residues. Germline V gene data show CDR1 as SGDLS and CDR2 as YYNGEE. The chain's CDR3 is CASSVNSWADTQYF. The CDR3 DNA follows: TGTGCCAGCAGCGTAAACAGTTGGGCAGATACGCAGTATTTT.

The chain combines TRBV23-1 with TRBJ2-3; no reliable D call. TRBV23-1 is designated an ORF whose function remains uncertain. CDR3 length: 14 amino acids. V shed 1 base and J shed 5 bases, with 10 bases lying between them. CDR3 region: CASSQFPEQDTQYF. CDR3 coding DNA: TGCGCCAGCAGTCAATTTCCAGAACAAGATACGCAGTATTTT.

The V and J genes are TRBV9 and TRBJ1-1, with 9 bases identical to TRBD1. In germline, CDR1 is SGDLS, CDR2 YYNGEE. V was pared by 0 bases and J by 1 base, with 1 base of the junction left unmatched. The CDR3 extends over 15 amino acids. For the CDR3, the DNA is TGTGCCAGCAGCGTAGAGACAGGGGGGAACACTGAAGCTTTCTTT. This codes for CASSVETGGNTEAFF.

The chain employs TRBV19 and TRBJ2-4; weak D call: TRBD1 (5 bases). CDR1 is LNHDA and CDR2 is SQIVND in the germline V gene (reference sequence). Deletions cut 5 bases from V and 8 bases from J, with 10 bases between. The CDR3 contains 12 residues. The CDR3 region is CASSLRGDIQYF. The CDR3 DNA sequence: TGTGCCAGTAGTCTAAGGGGTGACATTCAGTACTTC.

This chain links TRBV11-2 with TRBJ1-4; D is unresolved. This CDR3 contains 14 residues. The ends were cut back, 2 bases at V and 7 bases at J, with 11 bases in the middle. CDR1 is SGHAT and CDR2 is FQNNGV in the germline V gene. CDR3 nucleotides: TGTGCCAGCAGCTTATGGTCCGGTAGTGAAAAACTGTTTTTT. Encoded protein: CASSLWSGSEKLFF.

The chain couples TRBV3-1 (or the pseudogene TRBV3-2) to TRBJ2-7; 8 bases line up with TRBD1. The CDR3 length is 15 residues. The V segment lost 5 bases and the J segment 0 bases; nucleotides outside the gene matches: 6. Germline-derived CDR1 and CDR2 are LGHDT and YNNKEL (reference sequence). The DNA of the CDR3 is TGTGCCAGCAGCACAGGGGGAAAAAGCTCCTACGAGCAGTACTTC. Its protein is CASSTGGKSSYEQYF.

The rearrangement joins TRBV30 to TRBJ1-2, with TRBD1 as a possible D gene (5 bases). The CDR3 spans 13 residues. Trimming removed 7 bases from V and 1 base from J, with 13 bases in between. The V gene's germline CDR1 is GTSNPN and CDR2 SVGIG (reference sequence). This chain's CDR3 is CALMSTVNYGYTF. CDR3 DNA: TGTGCCTTGATGTCGACAGTTAACTATGGCTACACCTTC.

The chain is built from TRBV7-6 and TRBJ2-5; D not resolved. There are 14 residues in the CDR3. Germline assignment: CDR1 SGHVS and CDR2 FNYEAQ. With 1 base removed from V and 0 bases from J, the gap between germline ends came to 6 bases. CDR3 sequence reads: CASSLGGYQETQYF. CDR3 DNA sequence: TGTGCCAGCAGCTTAGGAGGCTACCAAGAGACCCAGTACTTC.

The genes are TRBV5-5 and TRBJ2-3; D ambiguous. The CDR3 has 15 amino acids. Germline CDR1 SGHKS, CDR2 YYEKEE (reference sequence). V lost 2 bases to trimming and J lost 0 bases, with 10 bases between them. The CDR3 region has the DNA TGTGCCAGCAGCTTCATCAGCGCCAGCACAGATACGCAGTATTTT. Its translation: CASSFISASTDTQYF.

The chain is built from TRBV15 and TRBJ2-7; D call uncertain. Germline CDR1 and CDR2: LNHNV and YYDKDF (reference sequence). Trimming cost V 3 bases and J 7 bases, with 13 bases left between them. This CDR3 region has 13 residues. CDR3 residues: CATSSRRAAEQYF. CDR3 DNA sequence: TGTGCCACCAGCAGCCGGAGAGCTGCTGAGCAGTACTTC.

V is TRBV28 and J is TRBJ1-5, with 9 bases that match TRBD1. Germline V gene data show CDR1 as MDHEN and CDR2 as SYDVKM. Unmatched junction bases numbered 5, after V lost 11 bases and J lost 6 bases. This CDR3 is built from 12 residues. CDR3: CACTGGGQPQHF. In DNA, the CDR3 is TGTGCCTGCACAGGGGGCGGTCAGCCCCAGCATTTT.

This clone was recorded once. The chain couples TRBV5-1 to TRBJ2-3, with a possible D match to TRBD2 (8 bases). The ends were cut back, 4 bases at V and 5 bases at J, with 17 bases in the middle. The CDR3 length is 15 residues. Germline values: CDR1 SGHRS, CDR2 YFSETQ. CDR3 in amino acids: CASSKRDSGRDTQYF. As DNA, the CDR3 is TGCGCCAGCAGCAAAAGGGACAGCGGGAGAGATACGCAGTATTTT.

V gene TRBV20-1 combines with J gene TRBJ2-4; 7 nucleotides match TRBD2. Germline-derived CDR1 and CDR2 are DFQATT and SNEGSKA (reference sequence). Trimming cost V 3 bases and J 7 bases; bases outside gene matches: 6. CDR3 length: 13 residues. CDR3 region: CSASTGGVNIQYF. CDR3 sequence (DNA): TGCAGTGCTAGTACGGGGGGAGTGAACATTCAGTACTTC.